These 12 T cell receptor beta chains were all obtained from the same sample, sequenced in a study of OX40 agonist ivuxolimab in advanced cancers. This table comes from immunoSEQ multiplex PCR, and its TCRdb copy is limited to in-frame clones, with some not included. The sample lists about 43,000 clones, around 86% occurring once. The sequencing here drew on CD4+ or CD8+ T cells sorted from blood, taken in a trial of the OX40 agonist ivuxolimab. The receptor source for this set is an adult with an advanced solid tumor such as melanoma, head and neck, liver or kidney cancer.

This chain links TRBV4-1 with TRBJ2-5; 8 bases line up with TRBD2. CDR1 is MGHRA, CDR2 YSYEKL, per germline. Germline trimming cut 4 bases from V and 3 bases from J; bases unmatched to any gene: 10. The CDR3 has 16 amino acids. DNA for the CDR3: TGCGCCAGCAGCCCCATCGGGGGGGAAGGAGAAGAGACCCAGTACTTC. Encoded protein: CASSPIGGEGEETQYF.

This sequence joins TRBV9 and TRBJ1-4; D unclear. Germline CDR1 reads SGDLS; CDR2 reads YYNGEE. This CDR3 region has 15 residues. With 3 bases removed from V and 0 bases from J, the gap between germline ends came to 9 bases. The CDR3 DNA follows: TGTGCCAGCAGCGGAGACGGCGCAACTAATGAAAAACTGTTTTTT. Encoded protein: CASSGDGATNEKLFF.

The chain is built from TRBV7-2 and TRBJ1-3; D unresolved. V lost 3 bases, J lost 8 bases, and 11 bases lay in between. There are 13 residues in the CDR3. Germline CDR1 reads SGHTA; CDR2 reads FQGNSA. The CDR3 coding sequence is TGTGCCAGCAGCTTGGGCCCCCTGGACACCATATATTTT. It yields the protein CASSLGPLDTIYF.

The chain has TRBV14 and TRBJ2-2, with TRBD1 matching 10 bases. Germline V gene sequence: CDR1 SGHDN, CDR2 FVKESK. The J segment lost 6 bases and the V segment lost 4 bases, leaving 11 bases of the junction unmatched. There are 17 residues in the CDR3. CDR3 in DNA: TGTGCCAGCAGCCGAACTGACCGACAGGGGGCACCCGGGGAGCTGTTTTTT. The encoded protein is CASSRTDRQGAPGELFF. The whole variable domain, filled in from reference TRBV14 and TRBJ2-2, reads EAGVTQFPSHSVIEKGQTVTLRCDPISGHDNLYWYRRVMGKEIKFLLHFVKESKQDESGMPNNRFLAERTGGTYSTLKVQPAELEDSGVYFCASSRTDRQGAPGELFFGEGSRLTVL.

This clone was observed a handful of times. The genes are TRBV5-1 and TRBJ1-2; possible D gene TRBD1, 5 bases. CDR3 length equals 13 residues. V was trimmed by 4 bases and J by 4 bases, leaving 11 bases between them. Germline assignment: CDR1 SGHRS and CDR2 YFSETQ. The CDR3 reads CASSQGPRYGYTF. The CDR3 DNA reads as TGCGCCAGCAGCCAGGGACCTCGCTATGGCTACACCTTC.

This CDR3 reads CASSDNTGAGANVLTF. The CDR3 DNA reads as TGTGCCAGCAGCGATAATACAGGGGCGGGGGCCAACGTCCTGACTTTC. This rearrangement joins TRBV9 to TRBJ2-6; the match to TRBD1 covers 7 bases. J was trimmed by 4 bases and V by 3 bases; bases with no gene match: 7. Germline loops: CDR1 SGDLS, CDR2 YYNGEE. The CDR3 is 16 residues long.

This clone was observed a single time. The rearrangement joins TRBV19 to TRBJ2-3; D call uncertain. Germline CDR1 LNHDA, CDR2 SQIVND (reference sequence). V lost 6 bases, J lost 3 bases, and 16 bases lay in between. CDR3 length: 15 amino acids. CDR3 sequence (DNA): TGTGCCAGTAGCCCAGACCCAATCAGGACAGATACGCAGTATTTT. This codes for CASSPDPIRTDTQYF.

The J gene is TRBJ2-7, the V gene TRBV7-9; 7 bases are shared with TRBD2. Per germline, CDR1 SEHNR and CDR2 FQNEAQ (reference sequence). This CDR3 region has 14 residues. V shed 5 bases and J 6 bases; nucleotides not matched to a gene: 10. The CDR3 region is CASSPGLGWAEQYF. In nucleotides, the CDR3 is TGTGCCAGCAGCCCCGGACTAGGGTGGGCCGAGCAGTACTTC.

This chain joins TRBV7-9 and TRBJ2-1; the D is unclear. Germline-derived CDR1 and CDR2 are SEHNR and FQNEAQ (reference sequence). The ends were cut back, 5 bases at V and 0 bases at J, with 14 bases in the middle. CDR3 length: 16 amino acids. In DNA form, the CDR3 reads TGTGCCAGCAGCGCCTTATTAGAGAACTCCTACAATGAGCAGTTCTTC. It codes for CASSALLENSYNEQFF.

The J gene is TRBJ2-7, the V gene TRBV27; D remains unclear. This CDR3 is 13 amino acids long. Deletions cut 4 bases from V and 0 bases from J, with 7 bases between. In germline, CDR1 is MNHEY, CDR2 SMNVEV (reference sequence). CDR3: CASSYSTSYEQYF. CDR3 bases: TGTGCCAGCAGTTATTCGACCTCCTACGAGCAGTACTTC.

V is TRBV2 and J is TRBJ1-5; 7 nucleotides agree with TRBD1. V gave up 6 bases and J gave up 3 bases; unmatched junction bases: 5. The CDR3 totals 14 residues. CDR1 and CDR2 from the germline V gene are SNHLY and FYNNEI. CDR3 coding DNA: TGTGCCAGCAGCGACAGGGCTGACAATCAGCCCCAGCATTTT. Translated: CASSDRADNQPQHF.

This clone was counted between two and nine times. The sample carries other DNA sequences with the same CDR3. V gene TRBV9 combines with J gene TRBJ2-1, with D perhaps assigned TRBD1 or TRBD2 (5 bases each). Germline CDR1 SGDLS, CDR2 YYNGEE. The length of the CDR3 is 12 residues. V shed 0 bases and J shed 9 bases, with 7 bases lying between them. Here the CDR3 reads CASSVVGGEQFF. The CDR3 DNA reads as TGTGCCAGCAGCGTAGTTGGGGGTGAGCAGTTCTTC.